The rows below give T cell receptor beta chains drawn from one sample of a study of T cell responses to AZD1222 COVID-19 vaccine. TCRdb's copy holds only in-frame clones and misses some; the assay was immunoSEQ multiplex PCR. The table lists some 200,000 clones, approximately 93% of them singletons. The material was peripheral blood, obtained 28 days after the second AZD1222 dose. The receptors were gathered from an adult who received the AZD1222 COVID-19 vaccine. Each CDR3 is given with its conserved first and last residue. A D gene is named only where the DNA matches it firmly. The size of a clone is reported for some rows only, either as once, few or many, or as a class for expanded clones.

.,TRBV5-5,.,TRBJ2-7,TGTGCCAGCAGTCCATTAGTTTCGGTAGCCTACGAGCAGTACTTC,CASSPLVSVAYEQYF
.,TRBV7-3,.,TRBJ2-1,TGTGCCAGCAGCTTAACCCGCACTCTGGACAATGAGCAGTTCTTC,CASSLTRTLDNEQFF
once,TRBV30,.,TRBJ1-4,TGTGCCTGGAAGGGGGTAACTAATGAAAAACTGTTTTTT,CAWKGVTNEKLFF
once,TRBV20-1,.,TRBJ2-3,TGCAGTGCTATCATCACCCATACGCAGTATTTT,CSAIITHTQYF
.,TRBV14,.,TRBJ1-1,TGTGCCAGCAGCCAAGATATCGGCAGGGTGAACACTGAAGCTTTCTTT,CASSQDIGRVNTEAFF
.,TRBV2,.,TRBJ2-5,TGTGCCAGCACTTTGGTATTGCCAGGGGGGTGGGAGACCCAGTACTTC,CASTLVLPGGWETQYF
.,TRBV30,TRBD1,TRBJ1-6,TGTGCCTGGAGAAGACAGGGTTCACCCCTCCACTTT,CAWRRQGSPLHF
.,TRBV5-8,.,TRBJ1-6,TGTGCCAGCAGCTTTGGTGGAAACTATAATTCACCCCTCCACTTT,CASSFGGNYNSPLHF
.,TRBV30,.,TRBJ1-6,TGTGCCTGGAGGGGGGCGAGCTCCTATAATTCACCCCTCCACTTT,CAWRGASSYNSPLHF
.,TRBV19,.,TRBJ2-7,TGTGCCAGTAGTATTTACGGGAATGAGGAGCAGTACTTC,CASSIYGNEEQYF
.,TRBV5-1,.,TRBJ2-5,TGCGCCAGCAGCTTTCGAACCGCTATTCGCGGGGAGACCCAGTACTTC,CASSFRTAIRGETQYF
.,TRBV5-1,.,TRBJ2-3,TGCGCCAGCAGCCCCACCGAAACAGATACGCAGTATTTT,CASSPTETDTQYF
.,TRBV5-1,TRBD2,TRBJ2-5,TGCGCCAGCAGCGCGAGCGGGGTGACGCAAGAGACCCAGTACTTC,CASSASGVTQETQYF
.,TRBV3-1/TRBV3-2,.,TRBJ1-1,TGTGCCAGCAGCCATGGGCCAAACGGTGCTGAAGCTTTCTTT,CASSHGPNGAEAFF
.,TRBV19,.,TRBJ1-2,TGTGCCAGTAAAGACAGAAACTATGGCTACACCTTC,CASKDRNYGYTF
once,TRBV30,TRBD1,TRBJ2-2,TGTGCCTGTAGCAATTGGACAGGCAAAACCGGGGAGCTGTTTTTT,CACSNWTGKTGELFF
.,TRBV7-8,TRBD1,TRBJ2-1,TGTGCCAGCAGCTCCGCTTTCAGGGACAGTTCCAATGAGCAGTTCTTC,CASSSAFRDSSNEQFF
.,TRBV4-1,.,TRBJ2-3,TGCGCCAGCAGCCAACAAACAGGAGGCCTGAGTAGAACCACAGATACGCAGTATTTT,CASSQQTGGLSRTTDTQYF
.,TRBV30,.,TRBJ2-1,TGTGCCTGGAGTGTACGGTCAGGGATGGATGAGCAGTTCTTC,CAWSVRSGMDEQFF
.,TRBV5-1,TRBD1,TRBJ1-6,TGCGCCAGCAGCATCGACTACCTACAGGGGGTTGTTAATTCACCCCTCCACTTT,CASSIDYLQGVVNSPLHF
.,TRBV6-2/TRBV6-3,TRBD2,TRBJ2-1,TGTGCCAGCAGCCTAGCGGGAGTTGTTATCAATGAGCAGTTCTTC,CASSLAGVVINEQFF
once,TRBV7-9,TRBD1,TRBJ2-1,TGTGCCAGCAGCTTAACAGGGGGCATCAATGAGCAGTTCTTC,CASSLTGGINEQFF
.,TRBV4-2,TRBD1,TRBJ2-3,TGTGCCAGCAGCCAAGAGGTATCGCAGGGGGTGTCACGAGACGGCACAGATACGCAGTATTTT,CASSQEVSQGVSRDGTDTQYF
once,TRBV7-2,.,TRBJ2-7,TGTGCCAGCAGCCACGGGTACCTCCTCGAGCAGTACTTC,CASSHGYLLEQYF
.,TRBV27,.,TRBJ2-1,TGTGCCAGCAGTCCCACATTCGACGTTACAGGAAAGGACTACAATGAGCAGTTCTTC,CASSPTFDVTGKDYNEQFF
.,TRBV6-6,.,TRBJ2-7,TGTGCCAGCAGGGGGCGGGGCACAGGGATTCTCGAGCAGTACTTC,CASRGRGTGILEQYF
few,TRBV19,TRBD1,TRBJ2-2,TGTGCCAGTAGTATCGGGACAGCGAACACCGGGGAGCTGTTTTTT,CASSIGTANTGELFF
.,TRBV11-2,.,TRBJ2-5,TGTGCCAGCAGCCGCGTCACGCAAGAGACCCAGTACTTC,CASSRVTQETQYF
.,TRBV6-2/TRBV6-3,.,TRBJ1-5,TGTGCCAGCAGCCCCGCTCGGCCGAATCAGCCCCAGCATTTT,CASSPARPNQPQHF
once,TRBV12-3/TRBV12-4,TRBD1,TRBJ2-5,TGTGCCAGCGGTCATTACAGGGGAGAGACCCAGTACTTC,CASGHYRGETQYF
.,TRBV5-6,.,TRBJ2-7,TGTGCCAGCAGCTCCGGACAGAGTACCTACGAGCAGTACTTC,CASSSGQSTYEQYF
.,TRBV4-1,TRBD2,TRBJ2-2,TGCGCCAGCAGCCAAGACCTAGCGGGGGGGACTTCCACCGGGGAGCTGTTTTTT,CASSQDLAGGTSTGELFF
once,TRBV11-2,.,TRBJ1-5,TGTGCCAGCAGCTTAGGGGTAAATCAGCCCCAGCATTTT,CASSLGVNQPQHF
.,TRBV9,TRBD2,TRBJ2-5,TGTGCCAGCAGCCCCCTAGCGGGGGGGAAAGAGACCCAGTACTTC,CASSPLAGGKETQYF
.,TRBV11-2,.,TRBJ2-7,TGTGCCAGCAGCTACAGCTACGAGCAGTACTTC,CASSYSYEQYF
.,TRBV28,.,TRBJ2-7,TGTGCCACCGACGGCGGGCCCGCATACGAGCAGTACTTC,CATDGGPAYEQYF
once,TRBV28,.,TRBJ1-1,TGTGCCAGCAGATCAATGAACACTGAAGCTTTCTTT,CASRSMNTEAFF
.,TRBV18,.,TRBJ2-7,TGTGCCAGCTCACCACCGGGTGGTAGGTCCTACGAGCAGTACTTC,CASSPPGGRSYEQYF
.,TRBV19,TRBD2,TRBJ2-7,TGTGCCAGTAGTGAACGGGAGGGCCCCTACGAGCAGTACTTC,CASSEREGPYEQYF
.,TRBV9,.,TRBJ2-1,TGTGCCAGCAGCGTAGGGCAGACCTACAATGAGCAGTTCTTC,CASSVGQTYNEQFF
.,TRBV4-2,TRBD2,TRBJ2-1,TGTGCCAGCAGCCAAGATCTAGCGGGGCGCTCCTACAATGAGCAGTTCTTC,CASSQDLAGRSYNEQFF
.,TRBV6-5,.,TRBJ1-2,TGTGCCAGCAGCCAGACAGGAGGGCGTGGAGGCTACACCTTC,CASSQTGGRGGYTF
.,TRBV18,.,TRBJ1-6,TGTGCCAGCTCATCCCGGGGAGGCCGCAGCTCCTATAATTCACCCCTCCACTTT,CASSSRGGRSSYNSPLHF
.,TRBV3-1/TRBV3-2,.,TRBJ1-1,TGTGCCAGCAGCCGGGGTGGCGGCACTGAAGCTTTCTTT,CASSRGGGTEAFF
.,TRBV11-2,TRBD1,TRBJ2-3,TGTGCCAGCAGCCTGGACAGGGGGCAAGCGGGGGGAAGCACAGATACGCAGTATTTT,CASSLDRGQAGGSTDTQYF
.,TRBV20-1,.,TRBJ2-7,TGCAGTGCTCCTGACAGCTACGAGCAGTACTTC,CSAPDSYEQYF